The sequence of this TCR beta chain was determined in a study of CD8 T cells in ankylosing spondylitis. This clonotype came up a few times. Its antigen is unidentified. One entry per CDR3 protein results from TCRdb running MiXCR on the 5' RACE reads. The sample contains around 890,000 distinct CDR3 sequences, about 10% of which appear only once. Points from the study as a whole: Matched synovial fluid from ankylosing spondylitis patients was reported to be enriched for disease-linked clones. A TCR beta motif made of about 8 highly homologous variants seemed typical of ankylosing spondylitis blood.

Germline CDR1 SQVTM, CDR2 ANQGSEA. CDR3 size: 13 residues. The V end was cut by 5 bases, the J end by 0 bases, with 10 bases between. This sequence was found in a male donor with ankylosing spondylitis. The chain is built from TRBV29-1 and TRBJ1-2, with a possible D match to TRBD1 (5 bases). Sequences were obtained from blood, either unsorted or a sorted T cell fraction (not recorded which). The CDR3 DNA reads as TGCAGCGTTCAGGGCGGTACTAACTATGGCTACACCTTC. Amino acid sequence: CSVQGGTNYGYTF.